Listed here are 11 T cell receptor beta chains from one sample, sequenced in a study of blood T cell repertoires in COVID-19. Assay used: immunoSEQ multiplex PCR; TCRdb lists only in-frame clones, some missing. In the table there are some 340,000 clones, around 88% of which are singletons. Sequencing used peripheral blood. These receptors were obtained from a young man with active or convalescent COVID-19.

The chain joins TRBV25-1 to TRBJ2-7, with TRBD2 matching 14 bases. With 4 bases clipped from V and 7 bases from J, the junction kept 6 bases outside the gene matches. In germline, CDR1 is MGHDK, CDR2 SYGVNS. This CDR3 comprises 15 residues. CDR3 bases: TGTGCCAGCAGTGCCGGACTAGCGGGAGGTCGGGAGCAGTACTTC. Protein product: CASSAGLAGGREQYF.

The rearrangement joins TRBV18 to TRBJ1-1, with 7 bases matching TRBD1. V was pared by 3 bases and J by 1 base, with 5 bases of the junction left unmatched. The CDR3 loop spans 15 amino acids. Germline CDR1 is KGHSH and CDR2 is LQKENI. The CDR3 DNA follows: TGTGCCAGCTCACCGTGGACAGGTGAGAACACTGAAGCTTTCTTT. It is translated as CASSPWTGENTEAFF.

This clone showed up just a few times. The V call is TRBV27, the J call TRBJ1-2, with 9 positions matching TRBD1. CDR1 MNHEY and CDR2 SMNVEV come from the germline V gene (reference sequence). Trimming took 6 bases from V and 6 from J; bases not matched to a gene: 8. CDR3 length equals 14 residues. The chain's CDR3 is CASSHDRGSDGYTF. The CDR3, as DNA: TGTGCCAGCAGCCACGACAGGGGGAGCGATGGCTACACCTTC.

The rearrangement uses TRBV7-8 and TRBJ2-1, with D maybe TRBD2 (5 bases). Trimming left V 4 bases short and J 5 bases short, with 12 bases between. The germline V gene has CDR1 SGHVS and CDR2 FQNEAQ. The CDR3 spans 14 residues. DNA for the CDR3: TGTGCCAGCAGCTCCTACGGGAAGGACAATGAGCAGTTCTTC. It encodes CASSSYGKDNEQFF.

The CDR3 bases are TGTGCCAGCAGCGCGGACAGGGGTTATGGCTACACCTTC. Protein: CASSADRGYGYTF. The V and J genes are TRBV12-3 or TRBV12-4 and TRBJ1-2, with TRBD1 matching 9 bases. This CDR3 contains 13 residues. V shed 6 bases and J 5 bases; nucleotides not matched to a gene: 4.

The genes are TRBV11-3 and TRBJ1-2; 8 bases line up with TRBD1. Germline CDR1 is SGHNT and CDR2 is YENEEA. This CDR3 spans 15 amino acids. The V gene end was trimmed by 0 bases and the J gene end by 8 bases; junction bases not matched to a gene: 8. Here the CDR3 DNA reads TGTGCCAGCAGCTTAGAATCAGGGGGCAACCTAGGCTACACCTTC. It codes for CASSLESGGNLGYTF.

The chain employs TRBV11-2 and TRBJ1-5, with a weak D call TRBD1 (5 bases). This CDR3 is 16 amino acids long. Trimming cost V 1 base and J 7 bases, with 17 bases left between them. Germline V lookup: CDR1 SGHAT, CDR2 FQNNGV. In nucleotides, the CDR3 is TGTGCCAGCAGCTTAGGGGGGGGATTACTAGAACAGCCCCAGCATTTT. As protein: CASSLGGGLLEQPQHF.

This clone was found many times. The chain couples TRBV2 to TRBJ2-7; D is perhaps TRBD2 (7 bases). V shed 2 bases and J shed 5 bases, with 13 bases lying between them. Per germline, CDR1 SNHLY and CDR2 FYNNEI. The CDR3 contains 14 residues. CDR3 nucleotide sequence: TGTGCCAGCAGTGAATCCAGGGGAGGGGACGAGCAGTACTTC. Translation: CASSESRGGDEQYF. The full variable domain, with the rest looked up from reference TRBV2 and TRBJ2-7, is EPEVTQTPSHQVTQMGQEVILRCVPISNHLYFYWYRQILGQKVEFLVSFYNNEISEKSEIFDDQFSVERPDGSNFTLKIRSTKLEDSAMYFCASSESRGGDEQYFGPGTRLTVT.

V gene TRBV5-3 combines with J gene TRBJ1-2; a possible D gene is TRBD1 (5 bases). TRBV5-3 is an open reading frame, and its role is uncertain. V lost 4 bases and J 8 bases, leaving 18 bases between the germline ends. This CDR3 region has 14 residues. CDR3 amino acids: CARSRGLPSGGYTF. The CDR3 DNA sequence: TGTGCCAGAAGCCGGGGACTTCCATCGGGAGGCTACACCTTC.

The rearrangement joins TRBV4-2 to TRBJ2-3; 9 bases fit TRBD1. The CDR3 has 15 residues. Germline V gene data show CDR1 as LGHNA and CDR2 as YNFKEQ. Germline trimming cut 4 bases from V and 4 bases from J; bases unmatched to any gene: 6. CDR3 loop: CASSLGGTGPDTQYF. The CDR3, as DNA: TGTGCCAGCAGCCTAGGGGGGACAGGGCCAGATACGCAGTATTTT.

The table lists this clone with a few counts. This chain connects TRBV6-4 to TRBJ2-1; weak D call: TRBD2 (5 bases). CDR1 and CDR2 from the germline V gene are MRHNA and SNTAGT. V lost 4 bases, J lost 6 bases, and 13 bases lay in between. This CDR3 has 14 amino acids. CDR3 sequence: CASSGLGGSNEQFF. In DNA form, the CDR3 reads TGTGCCAGCAGTGGCCTGGGCGGGTCCAATGAGCAGTTCTTC.